Each of the 25 T cell receptor beta chains below was sequenced from the same sample in a study of CD8+ T cells in alopecia areata. Documented treatment: oral pan-JAK inhibitor, 5-10 mg twice daily. Sequencing relied on a cDNA template that was reverse transcribed from extracted RNA. Repertoires were generated with immunoSEQ multiplex PCR, while TCRdb's copy carries only in-frame clones and drops some. The sample shows just under 65,000 clones, 40% to 55% of them seen only once. Sequenced material: CD8+ T cells sorted from blood, taken at roughly week 36, from a patient treated with tofacitinib. These TCRs come from a human donor with alopecia areata.

V is TRBV7-9 and J is TRBJ1-2; D is unclear. The CDR3 is 13 residues long. In germline, CDR1 is SEHNR, CDR2 FQNEAQ (reference sequence). V was pared by 3 bases and J by 3 bases, with 8 bases between. CDR3 coding DNA: TGTGCCAGCAGCTTCCTGAGGGACTATGGCTACACCTTC. Its protein is CASSFLRDYGYTF.

This clone was seen a handful of times. This sequence joins TRBV11-1 and TRBJ2-1; 10 bases fit TRBD2. Germline CDR1 SGHAT, CDR2 FQDESV (reference sequence). V dropped 5 bases and J dropped 5; count of bases not matched to a gene: 6. The CDR3 runs 15 residues. CDR3 amino acids: CASSPGLAANNEQFF. The CDR3 coding sequence is TGTGCCAGCAGCCCCGGACTAGCGGCTAACAATGAGCAGTTCTTC.

This clone was counted between two and nine times. This chain connects TRBV19 to TRBJ2-1, with D perhaps matching TRBD1 or TRBD2 (5 bases each). The V gene's germline CDR1 is LNHDA and CDR2 SQIVND (reference sequence). The V and J ends lost 6 bases and 3 bases respectively, with 30 bases between them. The CDR3 runs to 20 residues. In DNA, the CDR3 is TGTGCCAGTAGCTCCCCGGGGCCTATCGTCCTAACGGACAACTACAATGAGCAGTTCTTC. This gives the protein CASSSPGPIVLTDNYNEQFF.

There are a few counts of this clone. V gene TRBV7-9 combines with J gene TRBJ2-5; D call uncertain. Between the trimmed V and J ends, which lost 5 bases and 3 bases, there was a span of 13 bases. The CDR3 consists of 14 residues. CDR1 is SEHNR and CDR2 is FQNEAQ in the germline V gene (reference sequence). The CDR3 bases are TGTGCCAGCAGCCCCGCGGACCAAAAAGAGACCCAGTACTTC. It is translated as CASSPADQKETQYF.

The chain uses TRBV5-1 and TRBJ1-1, with D uncertain. Germline loops: CDR1 SGHRS, CDR2 YFSETQ. This CDR3 comprises 15 residues. Trimming took 4 bases from V and 3 from J, leaving 16 bases between them. CDR3 in amino acids: CASSRDDGWDTEAFF. For the CDR3, the DNA is TGCGCCAGCAGCCGGGATGACGGTTGGGACACTGAAGCTTTCTTT.

This clone has just a few counts. A junction end diverges from the germline sequence, so it may reflect a read error. This chain connects TRBV29-1 to TRBJ2-7, with 10 bases aligning to TRBD1. This CDR3 has 13 residues. The V gene's germline CDR1 is SQVTM and CDR2 ANQGSEA. CDR3: CSVQDRGLYEQYF. CDR3 nucleotides: TGCAGCGTTCAAGACAGGGGGCTCTACGAGCAGTACTTC.

This clone appeared once. V gene TRBV13 combines with J gene TRBJ2-3; the D gene is possibly TRBD2 (6 bases). The CDR3 runs 15 residues. Germline V CDR1 and CDR2: PRHDT, FYEKMQ (reference sequence). V was clipped by 8 bases and J by 5 bases, with 20 bases between them. The CDR3 coding sequence is TGTGCCAGCTCTCTACCGGGACTCCGGGAAGATACGCAGTATTTT. It encodes CASSLPGLREDTQYF.

This clone has just one count. V gene TRBV18 combines with J gene TRBJ2-1; 7 bases are a match to TRBD1. The CDR3 extends over 14 amino acids. The ends lost 0 bases at V and 6 bases at J; junction bases unmatched: 2. The germline V gene encodes CDR1 KGHSH and CDR2 LQKENI. The chain's CDR3 is CASSPPHRGNEQFF. Here the CDR3 DNA reads TGTGCCAGCTCACCACCGCACAGGGGCAATGAGCAGTTCTTC.

This clone was seen a few times. The chain joins TRBV4-1 to TRBJ1-4; 7 nucleotides agree with TRBD1. The CDR3 has 18 amino acids. Per germline, CDR1 MGHRA and CDR2 YSYEKL. V shed 6 bases, J shed 0 bases, and the junction held 13 bases outside the gene matches. CDR3 nucleotides: TGCGCCAGCAGTCAAAGGGGGCGGGTAAATGCAACTAATGAAAAACTGTTTTTT. This encodes CASSQRGRVNATNEKLFF.

The chain joins TRBV9 to TRBJ2-3; D gene unclear. V was shortened by 0 bases and J by 0 bases, with 11 bases between the two germline ends. Germline lookup yields CDR1 SGDLS and CDR2 YYNGEE. This CDR3 region has 16 residues. CDR3 bases: TGTGCCAGCAGCGTAGAGGACGTAACTAGCACAGATACGCAGTATTTT. This sequence encodes CASSVEDVTSTDTQYF.

This clone was recorded a few times. This probably arose from a read error, given a far larger clone one base away. V and J are TRBV10-3 and TRBJ1-1, with unresolved D. The CDR3 runs to 13 residues. Trimming removed 3 bases at V and 3 bases at J, with 8 bases between. Germline V gene lookup returns CDR1 ENHRY and CDR2 SYGVKD. This chain's CDR3 is CAISDSEYTEAFF. CDR3 DNA sequence: TGTGCCATCAGTGACTCGGAGTACACTGAAGCTTTCTTT.

Turning to this clone: In the same sample, other DNA sequences code for this CDR3. J is TRBJ2-1 and V is TRBV27; D is ambiguous. The CDR3 loop spans 13 amino acids. Germline CDR1 reads MNHEY; CDR2 reads SMNVEV (reference sequence). V lost 2 bases to trimming and J lost 3 bases, with 5 bases between them. The CDR3 DNA reads as TGTGCCAGCAGTTTAGGTAGCTACAATGAGCAGTTCTTC. Translation: CASSLGSYNEQFF.

This chain links TRBV7-2 with TRBJ2-5; unclear D gene. V dropped 3 bases and J dropped 5 bases, with 10 bases sitting between them. Germline V gene data show CDR1 as SGHTA and CDR2 as FQGNSA. The CDR3 consists of 13 residues. The CDR3 sequence: CASSFNRMETQYF. The CDR3 region has the DNA TGTGCCAGCAGCTTTAATCGAATGGAGACCCAGTACTTC.

This chain joins TRBV29-1 and TRBJ2-1; TRBD2 matches at 8 bases. The length of the CDR3 is 13 residues. Germline V lookup: CDR1 SQVTM, CDR2 ANQGSEA. V shed 5 bases and J 7 bases; nucleotides not matched to a gene: 7. The CDR3 DNA is TGCAGCGTTCGTTTAGCGGGGCAAAATGAGCAGTTCTTC. It codes for CSVRLAGQNEQFF.

This clone was seen more than once but under ten times. V and J are TRBV6-4 and TRBJ2-1; weak D call: TRBD1 (6 bases). V was trimmed by 5 bases and J by 3 bases, leaving 14 bases between them. This CDR3 region has 15 residues. Germline lookup yields CDR1 MRHNA and CDR2 SNTAGT. The CDR3 is CASSPGTSLYNEQFF. The CDR3 nucleotides read TGTGCCAGCAGTCCCGGGACATCGCTCTACAATGAGCAGTTCTTC.

This rearrangement joins TRBV29-1 to TRBJ2-7; D is unclear. The ends were cut back, 4 bases at V and 0 bases at J, with 7 bases in the middle. This CDR3 is built from 12 residues. Germline CDR1 SQVTM, CDR2 ANQGSEA. The CDR3 region has the DNA TGCAGCGTTGTACTGGCCTCCTACGAGCAGTACTTC. Translated, it gives CSVVLASYEQYF.

The V and J genes are TRBV5-6 and TRBJ1-5, with 7 bases matching TRBD1. Germline CDR1 is SGHDT and CDR2 is YYEEEE. The CDR3 is 15 amino acids. V trimming: 0 bases; J trimming: 3 bases; junction bases outside the gene matches: 3. The CDR3 region is CASSLGQGVNQPQHF. The CDR3 DNA reads as TGTGCCAGCAGCTTGGGACAGGGAGTCAATCAGCCCCAGCATTTT.

The chain is built from TRBV9 and TRBJ2-1; 12 bases line up with TRBD2. Trimming at V came to 4 bases and at J to 9 bases, leaving 11 bases not matched to a gene. The CDR3 runs 16 residues. CDR1 and CDR2 (germline): SGDLS, YYNGEE. The CDR3 DNA reads as TGTGCCAGCAGCCCCGGACTAGCGGGATTCTTGGGTGAGCAGTTCTTC. Protein product: CASSPGLAGFLGEQFF.

Only a few counts were recorded for this clone. The rearrangement uses TRBV14 and TRBJ2-1; D may be TRBD1 (6 bases). CDR1 is SGHDN and CDR2 is FVKESK in the germline V gene. The CDR3 spans 13 residues. Trimming took 6 bases from V and 7 from J, leaving 13 bases between them. The CDR3 loop is CASREQGGNEQFF. CDR3 in DNA: TGTGCCAGCAGGGAACAGGGCGGGAATGAGCAGTTCTTC.

This clone was detected only a few times. The chain has TRBV30 and TRBJ2-2, with D unclear. CDR1 is GTSNPN and CDR2 is SVGIG in the germline V gene (reference sequence). V lost 3 bases and J 8 bases, leaving 16 bases between the germline ends. The CDR3 spans 14 residues. The CDR3 DNA reads TGTGCCTGGAGGGACCTCAATACGGCGGGGGAGCTGTTTTTT. This sequence encodes CAWRDLNTAGELFF.

This chain uses TRBV9 with TRBJ1-4, with TRBD1 matching 7 bases. The length of the CDR3 is 17 residues. Losses at the gene ends were 0 bases for V and 0 bases for J; bases not matched to a gene: 5. The germline gives CDR1 SGDLS, CDR2 YYNGEE. The CDR3 loop is CASSVGPGGATNEKLFF. DNA for the CDR3: TGTGCCAGCAGCGTAGGTCCAGGGGGAGCAACTAATGAAAAACTGTTTTTT.

This clone was counted only a few times. This sequence joins TRBV29-1 and TRBJ1-5, with D maybe TRBD1 (5 bases). The CDR3 runs 15 residues. V was cut by 7 bases and J by 4 bases, with 20 bases left in between. Germline V CDR1 and CDR2: SQVTM, ANQGSEA. The CDR3 reads CSGPSGTRGNQPQHF. The CDR3 bases are TGCAGCGGACCTTCCGGGACCCGGGGGAATCAGCCCCAGCATTTT.

V and J are TRBV29-1 and TRBJ1-1; 8 positions match TRBD1. The CDR3 covers 13 residues. Unmatched junction bases numbered 8, after V lost 6 bases and J lost 5 bases. Germline CDR1 reads SQVTM; CDR2 reads ANQGSEA. CDR3 DNA: TGCAGCGTAGAAACAGGGGGAGGAACTGAAGCTTTCTTT. It is translated as CSVETGGGTEAFF.

Remarks on this clone: Other DNA variants within this sample encode the same CDR3. V usage is TRBV4-1 and J usage is TRBJ2-7, with D possibly being TRBD2 (5 bases). CDR3 length: 13 amino acids. Germline CDR1 MGHRA, CDR2 YSYEKL. V gave up 1 base and J gave up 3 bases, with 7 bases separating them. The CDR3 reads CASSQGRDYEQYF. CDR3 coding DNA: TGCGCCAGCAGCCAAGGCCGGGACTACGAGCAGTACTTC.

The chain combines TRBV7-8 with TRBJ2-4, with 10 bases that match TRBD2. V was clipped by 5 bases and J by 5 bases; unmatched bases: 3. The CDR3 runs 14 residues. Per the germline V gene, CDR1 is SGHVS and CDR2 is FQNEAQ. The DNA for the CDR3 is TGTGCCAGCAGCACAGGGACTAGCGAAAACATTCAGTACTTC. Amino acids: CASSTGTSENIQYF.